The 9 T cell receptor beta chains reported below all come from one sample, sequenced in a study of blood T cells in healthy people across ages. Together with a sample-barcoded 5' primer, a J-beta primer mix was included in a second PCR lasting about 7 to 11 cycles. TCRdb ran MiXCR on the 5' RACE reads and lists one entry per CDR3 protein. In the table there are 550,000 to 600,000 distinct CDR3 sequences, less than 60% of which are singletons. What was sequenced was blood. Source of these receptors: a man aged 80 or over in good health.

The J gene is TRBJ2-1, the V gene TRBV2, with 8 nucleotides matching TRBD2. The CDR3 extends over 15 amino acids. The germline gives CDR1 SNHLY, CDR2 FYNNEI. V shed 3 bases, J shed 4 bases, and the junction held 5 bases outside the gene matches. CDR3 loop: CASSDIAGNYNEQFF. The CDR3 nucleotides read TGTGCCAGCAGTGATATAGCGGGGAATTACAATGAGCAGTTCTTC.

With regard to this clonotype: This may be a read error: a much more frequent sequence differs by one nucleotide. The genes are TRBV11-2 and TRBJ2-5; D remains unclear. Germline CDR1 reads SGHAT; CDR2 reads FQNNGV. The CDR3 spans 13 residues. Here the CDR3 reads CASNLGLEETQYF. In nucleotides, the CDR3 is TGTGCCAGCAACTTAGGGCTAGAAGAGACCCAGTACTTC.

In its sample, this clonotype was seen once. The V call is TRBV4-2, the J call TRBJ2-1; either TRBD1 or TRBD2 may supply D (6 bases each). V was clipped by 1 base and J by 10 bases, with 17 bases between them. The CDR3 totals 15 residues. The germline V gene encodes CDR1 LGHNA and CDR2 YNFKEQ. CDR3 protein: CASSQGGAQGYEQFF. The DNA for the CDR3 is TGTGCCAGCAGCCAAGGGGGGGCCCAGGGTTACGAGCAGTTCTTC.

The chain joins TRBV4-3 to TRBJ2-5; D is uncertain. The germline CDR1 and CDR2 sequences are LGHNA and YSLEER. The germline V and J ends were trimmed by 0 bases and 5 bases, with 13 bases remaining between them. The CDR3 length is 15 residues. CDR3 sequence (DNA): TGCGCCAGCAGCCAAGATAACCGGCCTGGGGAGACCCAGTACTTC. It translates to CASSQDNRPGETQYF.

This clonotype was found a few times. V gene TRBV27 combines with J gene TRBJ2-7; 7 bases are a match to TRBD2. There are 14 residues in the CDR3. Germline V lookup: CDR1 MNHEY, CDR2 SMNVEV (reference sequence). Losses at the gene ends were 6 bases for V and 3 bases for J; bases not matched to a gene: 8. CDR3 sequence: CASSPFGGIYEQYF. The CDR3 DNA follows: TGTGCCAGCAGCCCTTTCGGGGGGATCTACGAGCAGTACTTC.

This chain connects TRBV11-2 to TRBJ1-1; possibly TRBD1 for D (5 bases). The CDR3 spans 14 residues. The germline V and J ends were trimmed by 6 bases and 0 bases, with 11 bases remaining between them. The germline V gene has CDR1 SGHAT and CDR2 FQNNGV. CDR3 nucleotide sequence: TGTGCCAGCAGGACAGAAGGTATGAACACTGAAGCTTTCTTT. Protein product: CASRTEGMNTEAFF.

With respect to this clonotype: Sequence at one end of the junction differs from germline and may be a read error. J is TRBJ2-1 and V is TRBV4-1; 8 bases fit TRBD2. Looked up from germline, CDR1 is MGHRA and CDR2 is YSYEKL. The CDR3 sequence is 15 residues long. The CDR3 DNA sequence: TGCGCCAACAGCTTACTAGCGGCCCCTGGCAATGAGCAGTTCTTC. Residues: CANSLLAAPGNEQFF.

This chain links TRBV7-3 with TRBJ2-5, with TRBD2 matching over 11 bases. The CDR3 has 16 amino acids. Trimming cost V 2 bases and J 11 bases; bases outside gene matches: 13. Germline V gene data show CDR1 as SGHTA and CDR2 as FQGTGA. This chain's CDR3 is CASSLVAGGGYNEQYF. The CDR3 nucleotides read TGTGCCAGCAGCTTAGTAGCGGGGGGGGGCTACAATGAGCAGTACTTC.

The CDR3 DNA follows: TGTGCCAGCAGTTCTCCCCGACAGGGGGGAAACACTGAAGCTTTCTTT. It codes for CASSSPRQGGNTEAFF. This rearrangement joins TRBV6-6 to TRBJ1-1; TRBD1 matches 9 bases. J gave up 2 bases and V 4 bases, and 8 bases lay outside the gene matches. Germline V CDR1 and CDR2: MNHNY, SVGAGI (reference sequence). CDR3 size: 16 residues.